Listed below are T cell receptor beta chains from one sample, sequenced in a study of blood T cell repertoires in COVID-19. Here immunoSEQ multiplex PCR was the method, and the copy in TCRdb shows in-frame clones only, minus some. The table lists approximately 50,000 clones, just under 90% of them singletons. The sequenced material came from peripheral blood. The receptors come from a man older than 75 with active or convalescent COVID-19. The CDR3 runs from the conserved cysteine through the conserved F or W.

J: TRBJ1-6; V: TRBV6-5; CDR3: CASSLQGSNSPLHF
J: TRBJ2-1; V: TRBV6-2/TRBV6-3; CDR3: CASSYLRGSSYNEQFF
J: TRBJ1-4; V: TRBV28; CDR3: CASSVGQLNEKLFF
J: TRBJ2-3; V: TRBV11-1; CDR3: CASSLPTDTQYF
J: TRBJ1-3; V: TRBV6-5; CDR3: CASSYSGRVAGNTIYF
J: TRBJ2-5; V: TRBV7-2; CDR3: CASSQGQGMKTQYF
J: TRBJ2-7; V: TRBV5-1; CDR3: CASRIQGALPYEQYF
J: TRBJ1-2; V: TRBV28; CDR3: CASGDGAGGAENGYTF
J: TRBJ2-2; V: TRBV11-2; CDR3: CASSTRRALHDTGELFF
J: TRBJ1-2; V: TRBV9; CDR3: CASSDLGAGYGYTF
J: TRBJ2-1; V: TRBV5-1; CDR3: CASSPGQGYNEQFF
J: TRBJ2-1; V: TRBV5-1; CDR3: CASSFNLAGLYNEQFF
J: TRBJ2-3; V: TRBV11-3; CDR3: CASKGQGTDTQYF
J: TRBJ2-1; V: TRBV6-5; CDR3: CASRPSRGALSEQFF
J: TRBJ2-2; V: TRBV6-4; CDR3: CASSPRTGGHGELFF
J: TRBJ1-1; V: TRBV4-3; CDR3: CASSQEGGNTEAFF
J: TRBJ2-7; V: TRBV27; CDR3: CASASQGVVVLSEQYF
J: TRBJ2-3; V: TRBV5-1; CDR3: CASSLGARAITDTQYF
J: TRBJ2-3; V: TRBV10-3; CDR3: CASRGGVSTDTQYF
J: TRBJ1-2; V: TRBV9; CDR3: CASSDQTGGPSKGYTF
J: TRBJ1-1; V: TRBV18; CDR3: CASSPRQGGNTEAFF
J: TRBJ2-1; V: TRBV6-5; CDR3: CASSLSGQYNEQFF
J: TRBJ2-7; V: TRBV9; CDR3: CASSPRDSASYEQYF
J: TRBJ1-1; V: TRBV12-3/TRBV12-4; CDR3: CASSLGIGGRAFF
J: TRBJ2-6; V: TRBV28; CDR3: CASLNSGANVLTF
J: TRBJ2-3; V: TRBV5-6; CDR3: CASSLGLGDDTQYF
J: TRBJ2-3; V: TRBV29-1; CDR3: CSAMTSLTDTQYF
J: TRBJ1-5; V: TRBV27; CDR3: CASARGRYQPQHF
J: TRBJ2-1; V: TRBV7-8; CDR3: CASSPTSGSFNEQFF
J: TRBJ2-3; V: TRBV4-1; CDR3: CASSQDPTVQRGSDTQYF
J: TRBJ1-5; V: TRBV7-2; CDR3: CASSLTTGQANQPQHF
J: TRBJ1-1; V: TRBV9; CDR3: CASSPSGDMNTEAFF
J: TRBJ2-5; V: TRBV19; CDR3: CASSGTDQETQYF
J: TRBJ2-1; V: TRBV28; CDR3: CASSLGGFYNEQFF
J: TRBJ2-3; V: TRBV27; CDR3: CATQRGGIGDTQYF
J: TRBJ1-5; V: TRBV19; CDR3: CASSRLSGDSNQPQHF
J: TRBJ1-1; V: TRBV27; CDR3: CASSLSEGRSTEAFF
J: TRBJ1-2; V: TRBV6-5; CDR3: CASSSPGQGRYNGYTF
J: TRBJ2-5; V: TRBV7-2; CDR3: CTSSLWGGQGEQTQYF
J: TRBJ1-1; V: TRBV11-2; CDR3: CASSLVGGNTEAFF
J: TRBJ2-3; V: TRBV18; CDR3: CASSPQTDSLPDTQYF
J: TRBJ1-2; V: TRBV27; CDR3: CASSLRLDIANYGYTF